This TCR beta chain derives from a study of PD-1 blockade in classical Hodgkin lymphoma. Study summary: Patients had nivolumab dosed at 3 mg/kg, delivered intravenously every 2 weeks.

The time point: cycle 4 day 1 (C4D1), after 6 weeks of nivolumab. Patients all relapsed after autologous stem cell transplantation, and there was variation in brentuximab vedotin exposure. With magnetic negative selection, CD4+ T cells were purified from PBMCs that had been thawed. Germline assignment: CDR1 SGHDT and CDR2 YYEEEE. V dropped 4 bases and J dropped 4 bases, with 5 bases sitting between them. CDR3 size: 11 residues. Method: immunoSEQ multiplex PCR; TCRdb's copy keeps in-frame clones and lacks some. The data hold over 25,000 clones, with approximately 86% observed a single time. The rearrangement joins TRBV5-6 to TRBJ1-1; the D is unclear. Specimen: CD4+ T cells from blood, collected before the fourth cycle of nivolumab. This sequence was found in a human donor with classical Hodgkin lymphoma. Here the CDR3 DNA reads TGTGCCAGCAGCGCGACCACTGAAGCTTTCTTT. As protein: CASSATTEAFF.